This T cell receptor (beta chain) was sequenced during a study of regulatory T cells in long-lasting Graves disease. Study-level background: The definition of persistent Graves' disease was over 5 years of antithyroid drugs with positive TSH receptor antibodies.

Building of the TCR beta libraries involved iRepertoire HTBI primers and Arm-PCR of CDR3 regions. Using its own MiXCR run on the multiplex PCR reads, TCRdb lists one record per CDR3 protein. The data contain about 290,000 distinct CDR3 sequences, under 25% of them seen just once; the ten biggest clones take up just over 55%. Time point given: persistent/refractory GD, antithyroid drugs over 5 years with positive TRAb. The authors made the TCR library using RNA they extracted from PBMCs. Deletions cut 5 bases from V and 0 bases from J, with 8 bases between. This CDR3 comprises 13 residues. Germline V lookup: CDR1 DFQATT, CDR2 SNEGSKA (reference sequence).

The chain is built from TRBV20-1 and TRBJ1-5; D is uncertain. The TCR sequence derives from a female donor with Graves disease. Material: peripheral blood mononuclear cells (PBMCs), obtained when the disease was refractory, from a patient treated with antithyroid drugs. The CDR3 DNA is TGCAGTGCTCTCGGTAATAGCAATCAGCCCCAGCATTTT. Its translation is CSALGNSNQPQHF.